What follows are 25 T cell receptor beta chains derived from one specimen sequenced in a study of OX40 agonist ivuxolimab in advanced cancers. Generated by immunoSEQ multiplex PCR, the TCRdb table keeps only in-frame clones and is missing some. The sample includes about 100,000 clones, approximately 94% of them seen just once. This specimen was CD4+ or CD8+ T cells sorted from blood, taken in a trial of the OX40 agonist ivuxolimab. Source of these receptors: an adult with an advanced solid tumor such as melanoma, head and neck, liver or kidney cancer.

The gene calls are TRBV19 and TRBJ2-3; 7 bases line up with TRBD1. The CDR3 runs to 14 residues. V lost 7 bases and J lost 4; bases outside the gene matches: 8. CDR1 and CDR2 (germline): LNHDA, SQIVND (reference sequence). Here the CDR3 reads CASTSWTGPDTQYF. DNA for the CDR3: TGTGCCAGTACCTCCTGGACAGGCCCAGATACGCAGTATTTT. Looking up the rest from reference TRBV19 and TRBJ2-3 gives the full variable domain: DGGITQSPKYLFRKEGQNVTLSCEQNLNHDAMYWYRQDPGQGLRLIYYSQIVNDFQKGDIAEGYSVSREKKESFPLTVTSAQKNPTAFYLCASTSWTGPDTQYFGPGTRLTVL.

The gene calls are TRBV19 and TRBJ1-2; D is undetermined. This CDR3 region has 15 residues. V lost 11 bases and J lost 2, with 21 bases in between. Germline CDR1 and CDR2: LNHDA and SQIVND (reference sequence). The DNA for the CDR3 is TGTGCCGCCTCGCTCCAAGGAGGGCCCAACTATGGCTACACCTTC. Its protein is CAASLQGGPNYGYTF.

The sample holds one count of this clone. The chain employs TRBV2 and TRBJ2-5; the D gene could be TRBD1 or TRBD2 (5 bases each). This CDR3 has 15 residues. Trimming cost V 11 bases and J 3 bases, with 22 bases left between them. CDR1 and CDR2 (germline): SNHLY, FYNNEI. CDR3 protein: CAGEGSAELKETQYF. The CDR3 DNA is TGTGCCGGCGAGGGGTCAGCGGAGTTAAAAGAGACCCAGTACTTC.

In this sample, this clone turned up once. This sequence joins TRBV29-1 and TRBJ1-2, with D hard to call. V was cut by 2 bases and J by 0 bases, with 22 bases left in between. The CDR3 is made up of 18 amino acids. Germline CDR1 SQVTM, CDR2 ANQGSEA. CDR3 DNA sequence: TGCAGCGTTGAAAGGCGAACCAACTCCCTGTCCCCTAACTATGGCTACACCTTC. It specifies CSVERRTNSLSPNYGYTF. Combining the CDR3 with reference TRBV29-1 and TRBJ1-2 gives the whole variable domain SAVISQKPSRDICQRGTSLTIQCQVDSQVTMMFWYRQQPGQSLTLIATANQGSEATYESGFVIDKFPISRPNLTFSTLTVSNMSPEDSSIYLCSVERRTNSLSPNYGYTFGSGTRLTVV.

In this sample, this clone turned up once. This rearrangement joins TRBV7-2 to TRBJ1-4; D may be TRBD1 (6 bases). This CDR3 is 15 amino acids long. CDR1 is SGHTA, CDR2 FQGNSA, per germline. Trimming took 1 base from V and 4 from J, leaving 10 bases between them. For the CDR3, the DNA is TGTGCCAGCAGCTTAGGGGGGCAGAGTAATGAAAAACTGTTTTTT. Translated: CASSLGGQSNEKLFF.

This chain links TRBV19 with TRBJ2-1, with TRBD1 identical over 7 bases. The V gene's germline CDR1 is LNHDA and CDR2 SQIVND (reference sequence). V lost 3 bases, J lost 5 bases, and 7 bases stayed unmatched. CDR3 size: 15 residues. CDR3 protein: CASSITGATNNEQFF. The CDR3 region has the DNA TGTGCCAGTAGTATTACAGGGGCTACCAACAATGAGCAGTTCTTC.

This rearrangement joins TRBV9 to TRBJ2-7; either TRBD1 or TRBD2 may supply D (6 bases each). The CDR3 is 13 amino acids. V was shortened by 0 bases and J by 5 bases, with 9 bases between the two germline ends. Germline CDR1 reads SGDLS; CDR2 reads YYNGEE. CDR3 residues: CASSVVGGHEQYF. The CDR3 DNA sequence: TGTGCCAGCAGCGTAGTCGGGGGCCACGAGCAGTACTTC.

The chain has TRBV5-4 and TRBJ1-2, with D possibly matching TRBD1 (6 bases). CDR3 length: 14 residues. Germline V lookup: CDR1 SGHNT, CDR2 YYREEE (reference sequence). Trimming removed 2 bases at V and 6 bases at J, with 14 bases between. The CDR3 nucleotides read TGTGCCAGCAGCTTACAGGGTAGGGGAGATGGCTACACCTTC. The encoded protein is CASSLQGRGDGYTF. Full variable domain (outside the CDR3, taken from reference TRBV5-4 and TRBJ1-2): ETGVTQSPTHLIKTRGQQVTLRCSSQSGHNTVSWYQQALGQGPQFIFQYYREEENGRGNFPPRFSGLQFPNYSSELNVNALELDDSALYLCASSLQGRGDGYTFGSGTRLTVV.

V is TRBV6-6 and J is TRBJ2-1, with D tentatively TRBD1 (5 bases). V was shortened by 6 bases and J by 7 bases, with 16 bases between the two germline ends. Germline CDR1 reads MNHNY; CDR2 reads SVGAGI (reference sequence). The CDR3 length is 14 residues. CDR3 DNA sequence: TGTGCCAGCAGGTACGACACAGGCGGAAATGAGCAGTTCTTC. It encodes CASRYDTGGNEQFF.

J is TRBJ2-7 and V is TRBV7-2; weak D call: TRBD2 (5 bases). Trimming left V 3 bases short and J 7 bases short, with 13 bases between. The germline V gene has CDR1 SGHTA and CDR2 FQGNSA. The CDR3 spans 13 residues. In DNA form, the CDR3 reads TGTGCCAGCAGCTTCCGGACTCCCGGGGAGCAGTACTTC. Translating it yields CASSFRTPGEQYF.

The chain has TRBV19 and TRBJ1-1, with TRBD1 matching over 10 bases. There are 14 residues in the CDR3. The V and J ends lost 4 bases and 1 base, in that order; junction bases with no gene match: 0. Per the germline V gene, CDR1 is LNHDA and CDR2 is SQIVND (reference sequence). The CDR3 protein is CASSRTGGNTEAFF. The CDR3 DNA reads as TGTGCCAGTAGTAGGACAGGGGGGAACACTGAAGCTTTCTTT.

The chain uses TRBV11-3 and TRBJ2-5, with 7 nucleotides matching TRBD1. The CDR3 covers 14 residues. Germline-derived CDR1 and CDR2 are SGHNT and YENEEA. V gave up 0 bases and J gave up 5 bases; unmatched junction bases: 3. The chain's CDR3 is CASSLEGGRETQYF. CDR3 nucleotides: TGTGCCAGCAGCTTAGAAGGGGGCAGGGAGACCCAGTACTTC. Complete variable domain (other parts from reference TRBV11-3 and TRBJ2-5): EAGVVQSPRYKIIEKKQPVAFWCNPISGHNTLYWYLQNLGQGPELLIRYENEEAVDDSQLPKDRFSAERLKGVDSTLKIQPAELGDSAVYLCASSLEGGRETQYFGPGTRLLVL.

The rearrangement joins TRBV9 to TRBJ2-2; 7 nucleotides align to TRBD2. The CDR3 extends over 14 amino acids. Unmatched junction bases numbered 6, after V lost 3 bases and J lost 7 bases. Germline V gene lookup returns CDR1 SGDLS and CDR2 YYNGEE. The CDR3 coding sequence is TGTGCCAGCAGCGGACGACTAGCAGGCGGGGAGCTGTTTTTT. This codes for CASSGRLAGGELFF.

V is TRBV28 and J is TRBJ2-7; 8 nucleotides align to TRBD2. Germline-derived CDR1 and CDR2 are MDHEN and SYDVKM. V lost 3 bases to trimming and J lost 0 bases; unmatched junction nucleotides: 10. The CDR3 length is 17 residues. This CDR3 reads CASSFSGGIRSSYEQYF. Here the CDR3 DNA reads TGTGCCAGCAGTTTTTCGGGGGGGATAAGGAGCTCCTACGAGCAGTACTTC.

CDR3 loop: CARPNRAHYGYTF. The CDR3 DNA reads TGTGCCAGACCGAACAGAGCACACTATGGCTACACCTTC. V usage is TRBV21-1 and J usage is TRBJ1-2; the tabulated D call, TRBD1, remains unverified against the DNA. TRBV21-1 counts as a pseudogene. The CDR3 extends over 13 amino acids.

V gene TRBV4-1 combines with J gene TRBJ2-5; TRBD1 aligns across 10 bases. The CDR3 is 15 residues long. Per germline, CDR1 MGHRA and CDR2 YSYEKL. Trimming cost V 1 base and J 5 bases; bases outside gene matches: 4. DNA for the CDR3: TGCGCCAGCAGCCAAGGACAGGGGGCATGGGAGACCCAGTACTTC. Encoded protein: CASSQGQGAWETQYF.

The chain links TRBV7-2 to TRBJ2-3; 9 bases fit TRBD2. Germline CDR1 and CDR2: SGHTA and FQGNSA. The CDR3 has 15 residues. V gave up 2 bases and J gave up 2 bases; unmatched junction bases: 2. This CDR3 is CASSLQRGATDTQYF. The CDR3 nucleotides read TGTGCCAGCAGCTTACAGCGGGGGGCCACAGATACGCAGTATTTT.

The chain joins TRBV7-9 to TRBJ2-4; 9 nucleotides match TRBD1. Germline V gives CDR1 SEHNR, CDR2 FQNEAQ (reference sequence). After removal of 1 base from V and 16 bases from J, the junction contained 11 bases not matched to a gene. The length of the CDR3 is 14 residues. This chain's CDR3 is CASSLGGFRDRAYF. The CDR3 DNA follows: TGTGCCAGCAGCTTAGGGGGTTTCCGGGACAGGGCCTACTTC.

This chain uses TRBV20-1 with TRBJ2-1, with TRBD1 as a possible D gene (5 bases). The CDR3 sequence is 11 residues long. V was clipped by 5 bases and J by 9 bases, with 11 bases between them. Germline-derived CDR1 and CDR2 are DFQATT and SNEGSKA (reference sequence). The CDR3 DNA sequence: TGCAGTGCTGCCCAGGGCGGTGAGCAGTTCTTC. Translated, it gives CSAAQGGEQFF.

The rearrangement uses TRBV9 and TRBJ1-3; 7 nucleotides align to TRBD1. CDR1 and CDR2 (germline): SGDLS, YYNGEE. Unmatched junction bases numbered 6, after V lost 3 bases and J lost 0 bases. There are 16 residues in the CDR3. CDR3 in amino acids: CASSARTGNSGNTIYF. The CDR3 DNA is TGTGCCAGCAGCGCCCGGACAGGAAACTCTGGAAACACCATATATTTT.

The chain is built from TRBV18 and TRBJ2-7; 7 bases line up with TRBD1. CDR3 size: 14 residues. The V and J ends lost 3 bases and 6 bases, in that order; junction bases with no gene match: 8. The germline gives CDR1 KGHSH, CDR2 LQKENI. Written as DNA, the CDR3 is TGTGCCAGCTCACCCGGGCAGGGGGTCTCCGAGCAGTACTTC. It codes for CASSPGQGVSEQYF. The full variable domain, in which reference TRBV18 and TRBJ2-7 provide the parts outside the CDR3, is NAGVMQNPRHLVRRRGQEARLRCSPMKGHSHVYWYRQLPEEGLKFMVYLQKENIIDESGMPKERFSAEFPKEGPSILRIQQVVRGDSAAYFCASSPGQGVSEQYFGPGTRLTVT.

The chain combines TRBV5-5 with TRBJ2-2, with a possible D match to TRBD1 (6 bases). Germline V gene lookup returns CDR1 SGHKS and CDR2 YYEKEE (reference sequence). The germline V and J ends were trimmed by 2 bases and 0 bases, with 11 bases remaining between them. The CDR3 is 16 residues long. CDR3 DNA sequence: TGTGCCAGCAGCTTTGGGACACTTACGAACACCGGGGAGCTGTTTTTT. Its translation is CASSFGTLTNTGELFF.

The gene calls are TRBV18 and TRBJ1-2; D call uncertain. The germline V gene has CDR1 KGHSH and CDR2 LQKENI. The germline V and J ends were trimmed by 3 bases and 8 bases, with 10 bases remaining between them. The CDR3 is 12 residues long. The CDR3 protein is CASSPTRGGYTF. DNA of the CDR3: TGTGCCAGCTCACCGACTCGGGGAGGCTACACCTTC. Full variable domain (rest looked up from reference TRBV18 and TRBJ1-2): NAGVMQNPRHLVRRRGQEARLRCSPMKGHSHVYWYRQLPEEGLKFMVYLQKENIIDESGMPKERFSAEFPKEGPSILRIQQVVRGDSAAYFCASSPTRGGYTFGSGTRLTVV.

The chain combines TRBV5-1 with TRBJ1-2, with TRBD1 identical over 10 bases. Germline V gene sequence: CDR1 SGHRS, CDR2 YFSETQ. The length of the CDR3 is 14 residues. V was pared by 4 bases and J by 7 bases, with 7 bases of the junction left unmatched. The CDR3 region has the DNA TGCGCCAGCAGCCCGGGACAGGGGACGGGTGGCTACACCTTC. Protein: CASSPGQGTGGYTF.

CDR3: CASSPGFGGKQFF. Here the CDR3 DNA reads TGTGCCAGCAGCCCCGGTTTCGGGGGGAAGCAGTTCTTC. The chain carries TRBV11-2 and TRBJ2-1; TRBD2 agrees at 7 bases. The CDR3 covers 13 residues. V lost 5 bases, J lost 11 bases, and 9 bases stayed unmatched. Germline CDR1 reads SGHAT; CDR2 reads FQNNGV.